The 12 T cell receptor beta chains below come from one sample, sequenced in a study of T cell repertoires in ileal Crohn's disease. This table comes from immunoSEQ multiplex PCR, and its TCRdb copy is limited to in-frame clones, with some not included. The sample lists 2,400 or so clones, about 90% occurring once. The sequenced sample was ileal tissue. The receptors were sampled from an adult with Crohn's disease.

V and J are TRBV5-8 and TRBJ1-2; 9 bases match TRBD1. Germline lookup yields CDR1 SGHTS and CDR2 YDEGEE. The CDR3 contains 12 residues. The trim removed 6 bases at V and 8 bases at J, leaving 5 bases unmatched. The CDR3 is CASITGGRGYTF. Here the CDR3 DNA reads TGTGCCAGCATCACAGGGGGCAGAGGCTACACCTTC. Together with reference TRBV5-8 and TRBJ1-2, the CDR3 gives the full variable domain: EAGVTQSPTHLIKTRGQQATLRCSPISGHTSVYWYQQALGLGLQFLLWYDEGEERNRGNFPPRFSGRQFPNYSSELNVNALELEDSALYLCASITGGRGYTFGSGTRLTVV.

CDR3 amino acids: CASSQVAGEGETQYF. CDR3 in DNA: TGCGCCAGCAGCCAAGTAGCGGGGGAGGGAGAGACCCAGTACTTC. The genes are TRBV4-3 and TRBJ2-5; 9 bases map to TRBD2. The CDR3 contains 15 residues. The germline gives CDR1 LGHNA, CDR2 YSLEER. J was trimmed by 4 bases and V by 1 base; bases with no gene match: 4.

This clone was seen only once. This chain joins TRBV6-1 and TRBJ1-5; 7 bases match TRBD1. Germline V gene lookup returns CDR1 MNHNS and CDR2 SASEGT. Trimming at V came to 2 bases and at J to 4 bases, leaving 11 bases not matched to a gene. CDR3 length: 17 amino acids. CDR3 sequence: CASSERGGQAKNQPQHF. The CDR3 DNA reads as TGTGCCAGCAGTGAAAGGGGAGGACAGGCCAAGAATCAGCCCCAGCATTTT.

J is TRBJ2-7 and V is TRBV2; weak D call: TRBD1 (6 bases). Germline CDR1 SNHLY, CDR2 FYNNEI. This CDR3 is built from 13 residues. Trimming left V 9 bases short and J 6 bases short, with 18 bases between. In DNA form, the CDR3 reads TGTGCCAGTGATCCGACAGGTCCCGGCGAGCAGTACTTC. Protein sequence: CASDPTGPGEQYF.

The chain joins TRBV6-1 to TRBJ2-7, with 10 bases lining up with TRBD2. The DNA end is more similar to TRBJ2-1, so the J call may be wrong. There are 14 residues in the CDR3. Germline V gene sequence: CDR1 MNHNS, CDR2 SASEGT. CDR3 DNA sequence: TGTGCCAGCAGTGATAGCGGGGGGTACAATGAGCAGTTCTTC. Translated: CASSDSGGYNEQFF.

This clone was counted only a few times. The CDR3: CASRDSTSYNSPLHF. As DNA, the CDR3 is TGTGCCTCCCGGGACAGCACTTCTTATAATTCACCCCTCCACTTT. This chain joins TRBV30 and TRBJ1-6, with TRBD1 matching 7 bases. Germline V gives CDR1 GTSNPN, CDR2 SVGIG (reference sequence). V was pared by 7 bases and J by 4 bases, with 10 bases of the junction left unmatched. This CDR3 region has 15 residues.

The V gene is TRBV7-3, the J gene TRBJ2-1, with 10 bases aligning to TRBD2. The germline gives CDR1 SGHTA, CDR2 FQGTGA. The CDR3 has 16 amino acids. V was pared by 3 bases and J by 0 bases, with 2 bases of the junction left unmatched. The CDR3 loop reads CASSLSSGSSYNEQFF. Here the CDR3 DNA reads TGTGCCAGCAGCTTGTCTAGCGGGAGCTCCTACAATGAGCAGTTCTTC. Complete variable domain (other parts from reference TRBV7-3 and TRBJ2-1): GAGVSQTPSNKVTEKGKYVELRCDPISGHTALYWYRQSLGQGPEFLIYFQGTGAADDSGLPNDRFFAVRPEGSVSTLKIQRTERGDSAVYLCASSLSSGSSYNEQFFGPGTRLTVL.

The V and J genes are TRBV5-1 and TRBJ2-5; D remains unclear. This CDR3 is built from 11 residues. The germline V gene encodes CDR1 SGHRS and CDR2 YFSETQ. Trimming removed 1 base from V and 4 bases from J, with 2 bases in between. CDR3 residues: CASSLRETQYF. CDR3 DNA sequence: TGCGCCAGCAGCTTGCGAGAGACCCAGTACTTC.

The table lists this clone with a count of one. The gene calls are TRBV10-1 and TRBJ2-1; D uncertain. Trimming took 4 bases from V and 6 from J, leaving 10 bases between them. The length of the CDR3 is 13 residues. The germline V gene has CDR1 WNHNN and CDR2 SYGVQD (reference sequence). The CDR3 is CASSGPVLNEQFF. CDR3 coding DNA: TGCGCCAGCAGTGGCCCAGTGCTCAATGAGCAGTTCTTC.

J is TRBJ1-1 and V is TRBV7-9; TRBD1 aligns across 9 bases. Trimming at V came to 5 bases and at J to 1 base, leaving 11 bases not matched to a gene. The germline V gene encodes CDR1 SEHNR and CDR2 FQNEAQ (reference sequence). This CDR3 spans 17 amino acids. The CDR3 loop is CASSNHRGPVPNTEAFF. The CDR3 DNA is TGTGCCAGCAGCAACCACAGGGGGCCAGTCCCGAACACTGAAGCTTTCTTT.

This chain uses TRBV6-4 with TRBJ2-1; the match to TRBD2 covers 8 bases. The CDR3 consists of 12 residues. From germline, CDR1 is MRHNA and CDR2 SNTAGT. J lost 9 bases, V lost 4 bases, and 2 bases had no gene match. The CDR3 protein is CASSAAGGEQFF. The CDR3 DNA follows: TGTGCCAGCAGTGCCGCGGGGGGTGAGCAGTTCTTC.

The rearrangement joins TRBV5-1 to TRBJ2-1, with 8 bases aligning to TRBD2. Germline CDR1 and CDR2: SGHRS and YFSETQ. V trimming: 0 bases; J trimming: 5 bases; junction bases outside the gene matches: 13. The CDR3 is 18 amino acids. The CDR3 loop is CASSLGWGSGGPNNEQFF. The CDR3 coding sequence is TGCGCCAGCAGCTTGGGTTGGGGGAGCGGGGGCCCCAACAATGAGCAGTTCTTC.